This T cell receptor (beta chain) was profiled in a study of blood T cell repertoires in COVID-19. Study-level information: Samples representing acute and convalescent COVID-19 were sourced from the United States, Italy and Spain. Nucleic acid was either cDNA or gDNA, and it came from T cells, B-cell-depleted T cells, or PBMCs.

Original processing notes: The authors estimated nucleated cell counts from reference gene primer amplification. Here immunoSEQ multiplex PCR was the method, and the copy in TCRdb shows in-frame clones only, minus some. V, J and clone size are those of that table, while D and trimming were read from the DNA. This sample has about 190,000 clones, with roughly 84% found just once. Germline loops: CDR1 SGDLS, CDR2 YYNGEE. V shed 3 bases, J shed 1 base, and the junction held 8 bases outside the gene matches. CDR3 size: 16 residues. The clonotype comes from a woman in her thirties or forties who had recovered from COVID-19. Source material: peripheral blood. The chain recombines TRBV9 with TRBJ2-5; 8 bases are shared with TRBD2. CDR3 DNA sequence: TGTGCCAGCAGCGCTGGGGTACTAGCGGCCCAAGAGACCCAGTACTTC. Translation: CASSAGVLAAQETQYF.